Below, 10 T cell receptor beta chains from the same sample are listed, as sequenced in a study of tumor-infiltrating lymphocytes in primary liver carcinoma. TCR beta cDNA was prepared out of approximately 470 ng total RNA by means of a constant-region primer. Construction of TCR beta libraries relied on three successive nested multiplex PCR rounds employing slightly modified ARM-PCR. Researchers ran the first two PCR rounds for roughly 10 cycles each with TRBV1-TRBV30 forward primers and a C-beta reverse primer. Using its own MiXCR run on the multiplex PCR reads, TCRdb lists one record per CDR3 protein. Of fewer than 200,000 distinct CDR3 sequences listed, around four fifths are singletons. Total RNA and DNA came together from approximately 20-30 mg of bulk tissue without cell sorting. Sequencing was carried out using tumor tissue from primary liver carcinoma. The receptors come from a man aged 35-49 years with primary liver carcinoma and hepatitis B virus infection.

For this clonotype: It is likely a read error, because the conserved phenylalanine at the end of the CDR3 is missing. The chain joins TRBV29-1 to TRBJ2-3, with 11 bases fitting TRBD2. Germline trimming cut 6 bases from V and 5 bases from J; bases unmatched to any gene: 10. The germline gives CDR1 SQVTM, CDR2 ANQGSEA. There are 15 residues in the CDR3. CDR3: CSVSGTSGREDTQYY. For the CDR3, the DNA is TGCAGCGTCTCCGGGACTAGCGGTCGGGAAGATACGCAGTATTAT.

This clonotype was seen repeatedly, ten times or more. This chain joins TRBV14 and TRBJ2-7; TRBD2 matches at 8 bases. V trimming: 1 base; J trimming: 3 bases; junction bases outside the gene matches: 2. Germline CDR1 is SGHDN and CDR2 is FVKESK. This CDR3 comprises 14 residues. The CDR3 DNA follows: TGTGCCAGCAGCCAAGCGGGAGGGAGCTACGAGCAGTACTTC. It translates to CASSQAGGSYEQYF.

The rearrangement links TRBV4-3 to TRBJ2-1; D is unclear. The V and J ends lost 4 bases and 1 base respectively, with 17 bases between them. Germline V gene data show CDR1 as LGHNA and CDR2 as YSLEER. The CDR3 is 17 residues long. Written as DNA, the CDR3 is TGCGCCAGCAGCCCTAGGCCCCCTGGGTCTTCCTACAATGAGCAGTTCTTC. Encoded protein: CASSPRPPGSSYNEQFF.

This clonotype came up a few times. The chain recombines TRBV7-2 with TRBJ2-7, with no clear D. The V gene lost 1 base and the J gene lost 5 bases, with 9 bases spanning the gap. This CDR3 is built from 13 residues. The germline gives CDR1 SGHTA, CDR2 FQGNSA. This CDR3 is CASSLGPQDEQYF. The CDR3 DNA follows: TGTGCCAGCAGCTTAGGTCCCCAGGACGAGCAGTACTTC.

The V call is TRBV6-1, the J call TRBJ1-1; possible D gene TRBD1, 6 bases. This CDR3 is built from 15 residues. Germline lookup yields CDR1 MNHNS and CDR2 SASEGT. V lost 7 bases and J lost 12, with 27 bases in between. CDR3 sequence (DNA): TGTGCCAGCAATGTGGGGGCGCATGCGGTTGGCGTACCTTTCTTT. This encodes CASNVGAHAVGVPFF.

The rearrangement links TRBV4-3 to TRBJ1-1; D is possibly TRBD1 (5 bases). The CDR3 sequence is 13 residues long. Looked up from germline, CDR1 is LGHNA and CDR2 is YSLEER. V lost 7 bases and J 5 bases, leaving 14 bases between the germline ends. In DNA, the CDR3 is TGCGCCAGCATCCTCGAGGGGTTTACTGAAGCTTTCTTT. Translating gives CASILEGFTEAFF.

The chain recombines TRBV5-4 with TRBJ2-2; D is uncertain. Germline values: CDR1 SGHNT, CDR2 YYREEE (reference sequence). V was trimmed by 5 bases and J by 4 bases, leaving 12 bases between them. The CDR3 runs 14 residues. CDR3 protein: CASSFDKRTGELFF. The CDR3 region has the DNA TGTGCCAGCAGTTTTGATAAGCGCACCGGGGAGCTGTTTTTT. Filled out from reference TRBV5-4 and TRBJ2-2, the complete variable domain reads ETGVTQSPTHLIKTRGQQVTLRCSSQSGHNTVSWYQQALGQGPQFIFQYYREEENGRGNFPPRFSGLQFPNYSSELNVNALELDDSALYLCASSFDKRTGELFFGEGSRLTVL.

Concerning this clonotype itself: No conserved phenylalanine or tryptophan is present at the end of the CDR3, so a read error is the likely explanation. The V and J genes are TRBV6-2 or TRBV6-3 and TRBJ2-3; 7 bases map to TRBD2. CDR3 length equals 13 residues. In germline, CDR1 is MNHEY, CDR2 SVGEGT. As DNA, the CDR3 is TGTACCAGCAGTTCGGTACTAGCGAATACGCAGTATTAT. Its translation is CTSSSVLANTQYY.

As for this clonotype: A read error may account for a junction end that differs from germline. V and J are TRBV28 and TRBJ1-5; 12 nucleotides agree with TRBD1. The germline V gene encodes CDR1 MDHEN and CDR2 SYDVKM. The CDR3 has 15 amino acids. CDR3 nucleotides: TGTGCCAGCTGGGACAGGGGGCGAGGAGGTCAGCTCCAGCGTTTT. The encoded protein is CASWDRGRGGQLQRF.

To note about this clonotype: Likely a read error: the CDR3 ends without its conserved phenylalanine or tryptophan. V usage is TRBV4-2 and J usage is TRBJ2-3; tentatively, D is TRBD1 or TRBD2 (6 bases each). Deletions cut 4 bases from V and 5 bases from J, with 13 bases between. The CDR3 runs to 14 residues. The germline CDR1 and CDR2 sequences are LGHNA and YNFKEQ. This chain's CDR3 is CASSLEGGGDTQYL. Here the CDR3 DNA reads TGTGCCAGCAGCCTTGAGGGGGGAGGAGATACGCAGTATTTA.